The rows below give T cell receptor beta chains drawn from one sample of a study of cytomegalovirus exposure and HLA in healthy donors. Assay used: immunoSEQ multiplex PCR; TCRdb lists only in-frame clones, some missing. There are 100,000 or so clones in the sample; 83% occur only once, and roughly 6.1% lies in the top ten. The sample consisted of PBMCs. These receptors were collected from a man in his late teens or twenties in good health and CMV-seronegative. Both conserved end residues are part of each CDR3. A D gene is named only where the DNA matches it firmly. Expanded clones get a size class; other rows say once, few or many, or leave the size out.

J gene | V gene | clone size | D gene | CDR3 DNA | CDR3 protein
TRBJ2-7 | TRBV6-5 | - | - | TGTGCCAGCAGTTACTCGTTTACAGCCTACGAGCAGTACTTC | CASSYSFTAYEQYF
TRBJ2-1 | TRBV7-7 | once | - | TGTGCTAGCAGCCCCTACGGGTCCTACAATGAGCAGTTCTTC | CASSPYGSYNEQFF
TRBJ2-7 | TRBV11-2 | - | - | TGTGCCAGCAGCCCACTGACAGGCAGCTCCTACGAGCAGTACTTC | CASSPLTGSSYEQYF
TRBJ2-1 | TRBV2 | - | TRBD2 | TGTGCCAGCGGACTAGAAACCTACAATGAGCAGTTCTTC | CASGLETYNEQFF
TRBJ2-7 | TRBV21-1 | - | - | TGTGCCAGCAGCAAAGCGCTTCCCTATTCACCGAGACAGGGACCCTACGAGCAGTACTTC | CASSKALPYSPRQGPYEQYF
TRBJ1-1 | TRBV30 | - | - | TGTGCCTGGGAATTGGGGGGTCGGACTGAAGCTTTCTTT | CAWELGGRTEAFF
TRBJ2-7 | TRBV6-1 | - | - | TGTGCCAGCAGCGCACTTCTACCCCGCTACGAGCAGTACTTC | CASSALLPRYEQYF
TRBJ1-3 | TRBV6-6 | - | - | TGTGCCAGCAGTTACTCGGGCACTGGAAACACCATATATTTT | CASSYSGTGNTIYF
TRBJ2-1 | TRBV11-2 | - | - | TGTGCCAGCAGCTTCCGGGAGTTTGGTGAGCAGTTCTTC | CASSFREFGEQFF
TRBJ1-1 | TRBV28 | once | TRBD1 | TGTGCCAGCAGCCCCGCCGGACAGGGGGACACTGAAGCTTTCTTT | CASSPAGQGDTEAFF
TRBJ2-6 | TRBV5-5 | - | - | TGTGCCAGCAGCTTAAAGGGGCCTGGGGCCAACGTCCTGACTTTC | CASSLKGPGANVLTF
TRBJ1-5 | TRBV19 | - | - | TGTGCCAGTAGAACCGGGGGTAGCAATCAGCCCCAGCATTTT | CASRTGGSNQPQHF
TRBJ2-7 | TRBV18 | few | - | TGTGCCAGCTCACCCTGGACAGAAACTTACGAGCAGTACTTC | CASSPWTETYEQYF
TRBJ1-1 | TRBV7-9 | - | - | TGTGCCAGCAGCTCGGCGGGGGGAACGAACACTGAAGCTTTCTTT | CASSSAGGTNTEAFF
TRBJ2-3 | TRBV30 | - | TRBD2 | TGTGCCTGGACACGACTAGCGGGGCCCACAGATACGCAGTATTTT | CAWTRLAGPTDTQYF
TRBJ2-2 | TRBV19 | - | TRBD1 | TGTGCCGGCAGGACAGGTCGAACCGGGGAGCTGTTTTTT | CAGRTGRTGELFF
TRBJ2-1 | TRBV6-5 | - | TRBD1 | TGTGCCAGCAGTTACGACAGGGGTTACAATGAGCAGTTCTTC | CASSYDRGYNEQFF
TRBJ1-1 | TRBV5-1 | - | TRBD1 | TGCGCCAGCAGCAGAATAGGGACAGGAGGACTCGAAGCTTTCTTT | CASSRIGTGGLEAFF
TRBJ2-7 | TRBV7-9 | - | TRBD2 | TGTGCCACCTCTAAGGCTAGCGGGAGGAACGAGCAGTACTTC | CATSKASGRNEQYF
TRBJ2-5 | TRBV7-6 | few | TRBD2 | TGTGCCAGCAGCTTAATCCTTCTAGCGGGCACAGGGCAAGAGACCCAGTACTTC | CASSLILLAGTGQETQYF
TRBJ2-5 | TRBV2 | - | - | TGTGCCAGCAGCGGCGGCGTCACCCCAAGGACCCAGTACTTC | CASSGGVTPRTQYF
TRBJ2-1 | TRBV19 | - | TRBD2 | TGTGCCAGTACCACGGGACTAGTAGTCAATGAGCAGTTCTTC | CASTTGLVVNEQFF
TRBJ2-7 | TRBV2 | - | TRBD2 | TGTGCCGGACGACTCGGCGGGGGAAGGTCCTACGAGCAGTACTTC | CAGRLGGGRSYEQYF
TRBJ2-5 | TRBV5-4 | - | TRBD1 | TGTGCCAGCAGCTTTGGGACAGGGGTAACGGAGCAGTACTTC | CASSFGTGVTEQYF
TRBJ1-1 | TRBV9 | - | - | TGTGCCAGCAGCGGGGGACTGGAGAACACTGAAGCTTTCTTT | CASSGGLENTEAFF
TRBJ2-1 | TRBV28 | - | - | TGTGCCAGCACGTTTCCTAACAATGAGCAGTTCTTC | CASTFPNNEQFF
TRBJ1-2 | TRBV28 | - | TRBD1 | TGTGCCAGCAGTTCCCCAGGCGTGGGGACAGGGGAGTCCCCCCTCTATGGCTACACCTTC | CASSSPGVGTGESPLYGYTF
TRBJ1-1 | TRBV7-9 | - | - | TGTGCCAGCAGCTTAGCCAGGGCGAACACTGAAGCTTTCTTT | CASSLARANTEAFF
TRBJ2-3 | TRBV5-1 | - | - | TGCGCCAGCAGCGCGGCACTCAGCACAGATACGCAGTATTTT | CASSAALSTDTQYF
TRBJ2-1 | TRBV29-1 | - | - | TGCAGCGTTCGAGACAATGAGCAGTTCTTC | CSVRDNEQFF
TRBJ2-7 | TRBV25-1 | - | TRBD2 | TGTGCCACCACGGGACTAGGTCTATCTCGGGAGCAGTACTTC | CATTGLGLSREQYF
TRBJ1-3 | TRBV6-1 | - | - | TGTGCCAGCAGTGAAGAGACCGCTAGATTCGGGGACACCATATATTTT | CASSEETARFGDTIYF
TRBJ2-5 | TRBV4-3 | once | TRBD2 | TGCGCCAGCAGCCAAGGGGGTAGCGGGGTTCCCCAGTACTTC | CASSQGGSGVPQYF
TRBJ1-1 | TRBV6-5 | - | - | TGTGCCAGCAGTTACTCGGGGGGGGCCTGGGAAGCTTTCTTT | CASSYSGGAWEAFF
TRBJ2-3 | TRBV28 | - | - | TGTGCCAGCAGGCTGGAGAGGTTGAGTAATACGCAGTATTTT | CASRLERLSNTQYF
TRBJ2-2 | TRBV18 | - | - | TGTGCCAGCTCACCATTCTCCCGGACTACCAACACCGGGGAGCTGTTTTTT | CASSPFSRTTNTGELFF
TRBJ2-1 | TRBV4-2 | once | TRBD2 | TGTGCCAGCAGCCAAGAAGGCGGGAGGGCCACTGATGAGCAGTTCTTC | CASSQEGGRATDEQFF
TRBJ2-2 | TRBV18 | - | TRBD1 | TGTGCCAGCTCAGAAGGACAGGGGAAAACCGGGGAGCTGTTTTTT | CASSEGQGKTGELFF
TRBJ2-5 | TRBV7-9 | - | TRBD2 | TGTGCCAGCAGCTCACCTAGCGGGATGTACCAAGAGACCCAGTACTTC | CASSSPSGMYQETQYF
TRBJ2-3 | TRBV7-2 | once | TRBD2 | TGTGCCAGCAGCCAGTATGGCGGGAGAGGAGATACGCAGTATTTT | CASSQYGGRGDTQYF
TRBJ2-5 | TRBV30 | - | - | TGTGCCTGGACCGTCCCAGGGGCCCAAGAGACCCAGTACTTC | CAWTVPGAQETQYF
TRBJ2-3 | TRBV30 | - | - | TGTGCCTGGAGTGGGGTCCTGGGCGCAGATACGCAGTATTTT | CAWSGVLGADTQYF
TRBJ2-5 | TRBV2 | - | - | TGTGCCAGCAGTGATGGGGGGGCTACGGGAGAGACCCAGTACTTC | CASSDGGATGETQYF
TRBJ2-7 | TRBV7-2 | few | TRBD1 | TGTGCCAGCAGGCCAGGACAGGGTACCGACGAGCAGTACTTC | CASRPGQGTDEQYF
TRBJ2-7 | TRBV7-6 | - | - | TGTGCCAGCAGCTCCCAGCTAGGCTACGAGCAGTACTTC | CASSSQLGYEQYF
TRBJ2-2 | TRBV29-1 | - | - | TGCAGCGTTTTCACAGCCGGGGAGCTGTTTTTT | CSVFTAGELFF
TRBJ2-7 | TRBV27 | - | - | TGTGCCAGCAGTTTCCGAGGTTCCCAAAACTACGAGCAGTACTTC | CASSFRGSQNYEQYF